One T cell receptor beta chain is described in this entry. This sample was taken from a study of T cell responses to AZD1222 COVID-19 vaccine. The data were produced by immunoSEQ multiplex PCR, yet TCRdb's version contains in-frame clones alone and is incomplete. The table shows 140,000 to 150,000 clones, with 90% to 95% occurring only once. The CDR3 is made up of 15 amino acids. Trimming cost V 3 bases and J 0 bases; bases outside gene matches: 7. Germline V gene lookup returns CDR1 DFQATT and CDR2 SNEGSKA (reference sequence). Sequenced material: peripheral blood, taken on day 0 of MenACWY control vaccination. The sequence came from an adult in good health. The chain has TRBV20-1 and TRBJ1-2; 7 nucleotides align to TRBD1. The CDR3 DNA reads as TGCAGTGCTAGTGACAGGGAGGGGGCTAACTATGGCTACACCTTC. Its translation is CSASDREGANYGYTF.